This is a list of T cell receptor beta chains from one sample in a study of CD8+CD57+ T cells in acquired aplastic anemia. TCRdb re-called the reads through MiXCR, storing one row per CDR3 protein. This sample has about 160,000 distinct CDR3 sequences; approximately 40% occur once, and the top ten carry 1.1%. Sequences were obtained from sorted CD4+, CD8+, or CD8+CD57+ T cells (not recorded which) from PBMCs. The receptors originated from a human donor in good health. Both conserved end residues are part of each CDR3. The D gene is left open where the match is weak. The size field is filled for only some rows; it gives once, few, many or a size class.

CASTDPWESDHEQFF	TGTGCCAGTACCGACCCGTGGGAGTCTGACCATGAGCAGTTCTTC	15	NA	TRBJ2-1	many	TRBV19
CASRMGTGDTQYF	TGCGCCAGCAGGATGGGGACGGGAGATACGCAGTATTTT	13	NA	TRBJ2-3	few	TRBV10-1
CSVAGQGPEQYF	TGCAGCGTTGCGGGACAGGGACCCGAGCAGTACTTC	12	TRBD1	TRBJ2-7	NA	TRBV29-1
CASRENTGELCF	TGTGCCAGCAGGGAGAACACCGGGGAGCTGTGTTTT	12	NA	TRBJ2-2	NA	TRBV7-2
CASRSGDFDQPQHF	TGTGCCAGCAGAAGCGGCGACTTCGATCAGCCCCAGCATTTT	14	NA	TRBJ1-5	many	TRBV7-9
CASSFLAGRNHNEQFF	TGTGCCAGCAGTTTCCTAGCGGGGCGGAACCACAATGAGCAGTTCTTC	16	TRBD2	TRBJ2-1	many	TRBV12-3/TRBV12-4
CASSIPAQGVVGYTF	TGTGCCAGTAGTATTCCCGCTCAGGGGGTCGTTGGCTACACCTTC	15	TRBD1	TRBJ1-2	NA	TRBV19
CASSLRETGELFF	TGTGCCAGCAGTTTGCGGGAGACCGGGGAGCTGTTTTTT	13	TRBD2	TRBJ2-2	NA	TRBV12-3/TRBV12-4
CASSNGVMNTGELFF	TGTGCCAGTAGTAATGGGGTAATGAACACCGGGGAGCTGTTTTTT	15	NA	TRBJ2-2	many	TRBV19
CASSYRPGQGNEQYF	TGTGCCAGCAGCTATAGGCCGGGACAGGGGAACGAGCAGTACTTC	15	TRBD1	TRBJ2-7	NA	TRBV2
CASSYRTGGENSPLHF	TGTGCCAGCAGCTATCGGACAGGGGGCGAGAATTCACCCCTCCACTTT	16	TRBD1	TRBJ1-6	many	TRBV7-9
CASSEGGRGNYGYTF	TGTGCCAGCAGTGAAGGGGGCAGGGGAAACTATGGCTACACCTTC	15	NA	TRBJ1-2	many	TRBV2
CASSLAPGLGNSPLHF	TGTGCCAGCAGCTTGGCCCCGGGACTAGGTAATTCACCCCTCCACTTT	16	NA	TRBJ1-6	many	TRBV5-5
CATSDLRDNYNEQFF	TGTGCCACCAGTGATCTTAGGGACAATTACAATGAGCAGTTCTTC	15	NA	TRBJ2-1	NA	TRBV24-1
CASTDRAQETQYF	TGCGCCAGCACAGACAGAGCCCAAGAGACCCAGTACTTC	13	NA	TRBJ2-5	many	TRBV5-1
CSVKGDGYEQYF	TGCAGCGTTAAAGGGGACGGCTACGAGCAGTACTTC	12	NA	TRBJ2-7	few	TRBV29-1
CASSIGTGGIGETQYF	TGTGCCAGTAGCATCGGGACAGGGGGCATCGGGGAGACCCAGTACTTC	16	TRBD1	TRBJ2-5	NA	TRBV19
CASSLFGTGISPLHF	TGTGCCAGCAGCTTATTCGGGACAGGCATTTCACCCCTCCACTTT	15	TRBD1	TRBJ1-6	many	TRBV7-3
CASSLLANLPYNEQFF	TGTGCCAGCAGCCTTCTAGCTAATCTCCCCTACAATGAGCAGTTCTTC	16	NA	TRBJ2-1	many	TRBV12-3/TRBV12-4
CASSPAWESPLHF	TGTGCCAGCAGCCCCGCCTGGGAGTCACCCCTCCACTTT	13	NA	TRBJ1-6	NA	TRBV7-8
CSARDWLAGVYEQYF	TGCAGTGCTAGAGATTGGCTAGCGGGGGTCTACGAGCAGTACTTC	15	TRBD2	TRBJ2-7	NA	TRBV20-1
CASSRTSSTGELFF	TGTGCCAGTAGTAGAACTAGCTCTACCGGGGAGCTGTTTTTT	14	NA	TRBJ2-2	NA	TRBV19
CASSESTGHRTQHF	TGCGCCAGCAGTGAGTCGACCGGTCACAGGACCCAGCATTTT	14	NA	TRBJ1-5	few	TRBV10-2
CASSPEHLNTEAFF	TGTGCCAGCAGTCCCGAACACCTGAACACTGAAGCTTTCTTT	14	NA	TRBJ1-1	many	TRBV2
CASSPPGHSRDEQFF	TGCGCCAGCAGCCCCCCGGGACACTCTAGGGATGAGCAGTTCTTC	15	NA	TRBJ2-1	NA	TRBV5-1
CASSLMGWDEQYF	TGTGCCAGCAGTTTAATGGGCTGGGACGAGCAGTACTTC	13	NA	TRBJ2-7	NA	TRBV12-3/TRBV12-4
CSATWTSGVTDTQYF	TGCAGTGCTACCTGGACTAGCGGGGTCACAGATACGCAGTATTTC	15	TRBD2	TRBJ2-3	NA	TRBV20-1
CASTVSRETDTQYF	TGTGCCAGTACCGTATCACGGGAGACAGATACGCAGTATTTC	14	NA	TRBJ2-3	once	TRBV19
CSAKPSGGALSYEQYF	TGCAGTGCTAAACCTAGCGGGGGGGCTCTCTCCTACGAGCAGTACTTC	16	TRBD2	TRBJ2-7	many	TRBV20-1
CASSRGQSNSPLHF	TGTGCCAGCAGTAGGGGACAGAGTAATTCACCCCTCCACTTT	14	TRBD1	TRBJ1-6	NA	TRBV2
CASSGPKDGYTQYF	TGTGCCAGCAGCGGACCTAAGGACGGGTATACGCAGTATTTT	14	NA	TRBJ2-3	NA	TRBV9
CAIRTGTAYTDTQYF	TGTGCCATCAGGACAGGGACAGCCTACACAGATACGCAGTATTTT	15	TRBD1	TRBJ2-3	NA	TRBV10-3
CASSQPTDTQYF	TGTGCCAGCAGCCAACCCACAGATACGCAGTATTTT	12	NA	TRBJ2-3	few	TRBV4-2
CAISEPGLADNTYEQYF	TGTGCCATCAGTGAGCCCGGACTAGCGGATAATACTTACGAGCAGTACTTC	17	TRBD2	TRBJ2-7	NA	TRBV10-3
CASSSGQYNEQFF	TGTGCCAGCAGCTCGGGACAGTACAATGAGCAGTTCTTC	13	TRBD1	TRBJ2-1	few	TRBV7-6
CASGGRVSYEQYF	TGTGCCAGCGGGGGCCGGGTCTCCTACGAGCAGTACTTC	13	NA	TRBJ2-7	many	TRBV7-9
CVSSQGQRAYEQYF	TGTGTCAGCAGCCAGGGACAGAGAGCCTACGAGCAGTACTTC	14	TRBD1	TRBJ2-7	many	TRBV7-6
CSAGTGVAEQYF	TGCAGTGCTGGGACAGGGGTCGCCGAGCAGTACTTC	12	TRBD1	TRBJ2-7	NA	TRBV20-1
CSAKTGTSSYNEQFF	TGCAGTGCCAAGACCGGGACTAGCTCCTACAATGAGCAGTTCTTC	15	TRBD2	TRBJ2-1	NA	TRBV20-1
CASSRTVNTGELFF	TGTGCCAGCAGCCGTACAGTGAACACCGGGGAGCTGTTTTTT	14	NA	TRBJ2-2	many	TRBV5-5
CASSLGLGGRETQYF	TGTGCCAGCAGCTTAGGCTTGGGGGGCCGGGAGACCCAGTACTTC	15	NA	TRBJ2-5	many	TRBV7-2
CASSWITNEKLFF	TGTGCCAGCAGCTGGATTACTAATGAAAAACTGTTTTTT	13	NA	TRBJ1-4	many	TRBV7-2
CASSLGSSGGRETQYF	TGTGCCAGCAGCTTGGGGTCTAGCGGGGGGAGAGAGACCCAGTACTTC	16	TRBD2	TRBJ2-5	few	TRBV5-4
CASSQRTGFEKLFF	TGCGCCAGCAGCCAGAGGACAGGATTTGAAAAACTGTTTTTT	14	TRBD1	TRBJ1-4	NA	TRBV4-1
CASSFRGDEAFF	TGTGCCAGTAGTTTCAGAGGGGATGAAGCTTTCTTT	12	NA	TRBJ1-1	NA	TRBV19
CASSPGRLSETQYF	TGTGCCAGCAGCCCCGGGAGACTTTCGGAGACCCAGTACTTC	14	NA	TRBJ2-5	NA	TRBV7-2
CASSRGYNSPLHF	TGTGCCAGCTCGAGGGGCTATAATTCACCCCTCCACTTT	13	NA	TRBJ1-6	NA	TRBV2
CASSIREYGQRSTEAFF	TGTGCCAGTAGTATAAGGGAATACGGACAACGATCGACTGAAGCTTTCTTT	17	NA	TRBJ1-1	NA	TRBV19
CSAVYGGGEQYF	TGCAGTGCCGTTTACGGGGGCGGCGAGCAGTACTTC	12	NA	TRBJ2-7	many	TRBV20-1
CAISARGRGAIYEQYF	TGTGCCATCAGTGCCCGCGGGCGGGGGGCCATCTACGAGCAGTACTTC	16	TRBD2	TRBJ2-7	NA	TRBV10-3
CAGSYPNRRTSEAFF	TGTGCCGGCAGTTACCCCAACAGACGAACATCTGAAGCTTTCTTT	15	NA	TRBJ1-1	NA	TRBV10-3